This T cell receptor beta chain was profiled in a study of blood T cells in healthy people across ages. Study results and limitations: More naive CD4+ cells and higher diversity were found in long-lived than in aged donors.

Each sample used at least 6.5 million PBMCs. J gave up 6 bases and V 6 bases, and 3 bases lay outside the gene matches. This CDR3 comprises 12 residues. A second roughly 7 to 11 cycle PCR used barcoded and J-beta primers. Each sample yielded at least 2.5 million CDR3-containing paired-end reads. TCRdb re-derived calls from the 5' RACE reads in MiXCR, one entry per CDR3 protein. The table shows some 760,000 distinct CDR3 sequences, with 20% to 25% occurring only once. There are a few counts of this clonotype. Its antigen is still unknown. These records were also assigned to another study, of T cells of mothers and their children.

The receptor was isolated from a boy aged 5-17 years in good health. The chain joins TRBV12-3 or TRBV12-4 to TRBJ1-1; 8 bases match TRBD1. Sequencing was done on a sample of blood. The CDR3 loop is CASSGQGAEAFF. The CDR3 region has the DNA TGTGCCAGCAGCGGACAGGGCGCTGAAGCTTTCTTT.